Presented here are 10 T cell receptor beta chains from one specimen sequenced in a study of response to subunit inactivated influenza vaccine. TCRdb ran MiXCR on the RT-PCR reads and lists one entry per CDR3 protein. The sample carries 530,000 or so distinct CDR3 sequences, roughly 12% recorded once. Source: PBMCs from blood, taken on the day of vaccination. The source is a man in his fifties who received an inactivated influenza vaccine.

This clonotype was seen many times. CDR3 sequence (DNA): TGTGCCAGCAGAGCCGACAGGCAAAACTATGGCTACACCTTC. It is translated as CASRADRQNYGYTF. This chain links TRBV12-3 or TRBV12-4 with TRBJ1-2, with D perhaps matching TRBD1 (6 bases). V was trimmed by 6 bases and J by 2 bases, leaving 13 bases between them. This CDR3 region has 14 residues.

The genes are TRBV7-8 and TRBJ2-1; D possibly corresponds to TRBD1 (6 bases). Germline CDR1 reads SGHVS; CDR2 reads FQNEAQ. The CDR3 runs to 19 residues. The V end lost 3 bases, the J end lost 5 bases, and 26 bases lay between the germline ends. The DNA for the CDR3 is TGTGCCAGCAGCTTCCCCTTATTGTTGACAGGACTGGGGGACAATGAGCAGTTCTTC. This codes for CASSFPLLLTGLGDNEQFF.

The V and J genes are TRBV7-3 and TRBJ2-7, with TRBD2 identical over 8 bases. Germline V gene sequence: CDR1 SGHTA, CDR2 FQGTGA. This CDR3 is 15 amino acids long. After removal of 1 base from V and 7 bases from J, the junction contained 9 bases not matched to a gene. This chain's CDR3 is CASSLSRAGVEEQYF. For the CDR3, the DNA is TGTGCCAGCAGCTTAAGTAGAGCGGGAGTGGAAGAGCAGTACTTC.

This clonotype has only a few counts. The chain carries TRBV5-1 and TRBJ2-4, with TRBD2 matching over 11 bases. CDR3 length equals 15 residues. Germline lookup yields CDR1 SGHRS and CDR2 YFSETQ. V dropped 4 bases and J dropped 7; count of bases not matched to a gene: 7. CDR3 DNA: TGCGCCAGCAGCCCACCCTCTAGCGGGGGGAACATTCAGTACTTC. Amino acids: CASSPPSSGGNIQYF.

The chain carries TRBV7-8 and TRBJ2-3, with 8 bases that match TRBD2. This CDR3 region has 15 residues. Germline lookup yields CDR1 SGHVS and CDR2 FQNEAQ. V shed 4 bases and J 2 bases; nucleotides not matched to a gene: 5. In DNA, the CDR3 is TGTGCCAGCAGCTATAGCGGGAACCCCACAGATACGCAGTATTTT. Translated, it gives CASSYSGNPTDTQYF.

The chain is built from TRBV6-1 and TRBJ2-1, with 8 positions matching TRBD1. This CDR3 comprises 14 residues. V lost 7 bases and J lost 6; bases outside the gene matches: 8. Germline loops: CDR1 MNHNS, CDR2 SASEGT. The CDR3 region has the DNA TGTGCCAGCACATGGGAACAGGGGGTCAATGAGCAGTTCTTC. Translation: CASTWEQGVNEQFF.

This clonotype came up a few times. The rearrangement joins TRBV10-3 to TRBJ2-1; tentatively, D is TRBD2 (5 bases). V was pared by 5 bases and J by 8 bases, with 13 bases between. CDR1 ENHRY and CDR2 SYGVKD come from the germline V gene. This CDR3 is built from 13 residues. The CDR3: CAISMDSPHEQFF. The CDR3 coding sequence is TGTGCCATCAGTATGGACTCCCCCCATGAGCAGTTCTTC.

CDR3 coding DNA: TGTGCCAGCAGCCAAGAAGGGACGGGCGGACACACAGATACGCAGTATTTT. Residues: CASSQEGTGGHTDTQYF. The chain combines TRBV4-2 with TRBJ2-3; perhaps D is TRBD1 or TRBD2 (5 bases each). This CDR3 is built from 17 residues. Trimming stripped 0 bases from V and 2 bases from J, with 15 bases between. Germline V lookup: CDR1 LGHNA, CDR2 YNFKEQ.

The CDR3 DNA follows: TGTGCCAGCAGTGCCACGGAGGGCCGGGGTGGCTACACCTTC. This gives the protein CASSATEGRGGYTF. This sequence joins TRBV2 and TRBJ1-2; D remains ambiguous. Germline assignment: CDR1 SNHLY and CDR2 FYNNEI. This CDR3 has 14 amino acids. Between the trimmed V and J ends, which lost 4 bases and 7 bases, there was a span of 16 bases. The variable domain in full, with the rest retrieved from reference TRBV2 and TRBJ1-2, is EPEVTQTPSHQVTQMGQEVILRCVPISNHLYFYWYRQILGQKVEFLVSFYNNEISEKSEIFDDQFSVERPDGSNFTLKIRSTKLEDSAMYFCASSATEGRGGYTFGSGTRLTVV.

CDR3 DNA sequence: TGCGCCAGCAGCAGGACTAGCGGGAGTGGCAATGAGCAGTTCTTC. Protein: CASSRTSGSGNEQFF. The rearrangement uses TRBV5-1 and TRBJ2-1; the match to TRBD2 covers 13 bases. CDR3 length equals 15 residues. The germline V gene encodes CDR1 SGHRS and CDR2 YFSETQ. V dropped 4 bases and J dropped 6; count of bases not matched to a gene: 4. The full variable domain, with the rest looked up from reference TRBV5-1 and TRBJ2-1, is KAGVTQTPRYLIKTRGQQVTLSCSPISGHRSVSWYQQTPGQGLQFLFEYFSETQRNKGNFPGRFSGRQFSNSRSEMNVSTLELGDSALYLCASSRTSGSGNEQFFGPGTRLTVL.